The 5 T cell receptor beta chains presented below share a single source sample, sequenced in a study of blood T cells in healthy people across ages. For the second PCR, which ran for roughly 6 to 12 cycles, a sample-barcoded 5' primer and a J-beta primer mix were used. TCRdb re-called the 5' RACE reads through MiXCR, storing one row per CDR3 protein. The repertoire includes fewer than 950,000 distinct CDR3 sequences, about 48% of them detected once, and under 50% sits in the top ten. The material sequenced was blood. Every receptor here comes from an elderly man in good health.

The V and J genes are TRBV2 and TRBJ1-2; TRBD1 might be the D (6 bases). Trimming took 10 bases from V and 4 from J, leaving 16 bases between them. This CDR3 is built from 13 residues. Germline-derived CDR1 and CDR2 are SNHLY and FYNNEI. This CDR3 is CATKLRGPYGYTF. The CDR3 nucleotides are TGTGCCACCAAACTTCGGGGGCCCTATGGCTACACCTTC. The variable domain in full, completed from reference TRBV2 and TRBJ1-2, reads EPEVTQTPSHQVTQMGQEVILRCVPISNHLYFYWYRQILGQKVEFLVSFYNNEISEKSEIFDDQFSVERPDGSNFTLKIRSTKLEDSAMYFCATKLRGPYGYTFGSGTRLTVV.

The rearrangement joins TRBV29-1 to TRBJ2-2, with 7 bases identical to TRBD1. The germline gives CDR1 SQVTM, CDR2 ANQGSEA. V dropped 5 bases and J dropped 1; count of bases not matched to a gene: 7. The CDR3 consists of 15 residues. Written as DNA, the CDR3 is TGCAGCGTTCGCTCCGGGACAGTGAACACCGGGGAGCTGTTTTTT. Its protein is CSVRSGTVNTGELFF.

The chain is built from TRBV28 and TRBJ2-7, with 8 bases that match TRBD1. The germline gives CDR1 MDHEN, CDR2 SYDVKM. This CDR3 is 14 amino acids long. Trimming at V came to 4 bases and at J to 5 bases, leaving 7 bases not matched to a gene. CDR3 sequence: CASSSDRDSDEQYF. The CDR3 DNA reads TGTGCCAGCAGTTCGGACAGGGATTCCGACGAGCAGTACTTC.

The chain links TRBV24-1 to TRBJ2-5; weak D call: TRBD1 (6 bases). Germline CDR1 reads KGHDR; CDR2 reads SFDVKD. The germline V and J ends were trimmed by 5 bases and 2 bases, with 14 bases remaining between them. This CDR3 comprises 15 residues. CDR3 protein: CATSGEGGRQETQYF. CDR3 bases: TGTGCCACCAGTGGGGAAGGGGGTCGACAAGAGACCCAGTACTTC.

V and J are TRBV6-1 and TRBJ1-2; D not resolved. Trimming took off 6 bases at V and 0 bases at J, with 14 bases between the two ends. The V gene's germline CDR1 is MNHNS and CDR2 SASEGT. The length of the CDR3 is 15 residues. CDR3 loop: CASREQLAPNYGYTF. As DNA, the CDR3 is TGTGCCAGCAGAGAACAGCTGGCCCCTAACTATGGCTACACCTTC.